What follows describes a single T cell receptor beta chain. These data are taken from a study of blood T cell repertoires in COVID-19. Study overall: Material from acute and convalescent COVID-19 was sourced from the United States, Italy and Spain. Sources were T cells, B-cell-depleted T cells, or PBMCs; the material itself was cDNA or gDNA.

The data were produced by immunoSEQ multiplex PCR, yet TCRdb's version contains in-frame clones alone and is incomplete. This sample has 250,000 or so clones, with approximately 89% found just once. Participants spanned ages about 18 to 100 years and resided in about 24 US areas. Cohort allocation depended upon clinical history that participants reported. V trimming: 2 bases; J trimming: 7 bases; junction bases outside the gene matches: 3. CDR1 is LNHDA, CDR2 SQIVND, per germline (reference sequence). The CDR3 loop spans 13 amino acids. Sequencing used PBMCs or T cells enriched from blood (not recorded which). The chain employs TRBV19 and TRBJ1-2, with 8 bases matching TRBD1. The TCR comes from a man aged 35-49 years who had been exposed to COVID-19. The CDR3 bases are TGTGCCAGTAGTATAAACAGGGGGGGTGGCTACACCTTC. This translates into CASSINRGGGYTF.